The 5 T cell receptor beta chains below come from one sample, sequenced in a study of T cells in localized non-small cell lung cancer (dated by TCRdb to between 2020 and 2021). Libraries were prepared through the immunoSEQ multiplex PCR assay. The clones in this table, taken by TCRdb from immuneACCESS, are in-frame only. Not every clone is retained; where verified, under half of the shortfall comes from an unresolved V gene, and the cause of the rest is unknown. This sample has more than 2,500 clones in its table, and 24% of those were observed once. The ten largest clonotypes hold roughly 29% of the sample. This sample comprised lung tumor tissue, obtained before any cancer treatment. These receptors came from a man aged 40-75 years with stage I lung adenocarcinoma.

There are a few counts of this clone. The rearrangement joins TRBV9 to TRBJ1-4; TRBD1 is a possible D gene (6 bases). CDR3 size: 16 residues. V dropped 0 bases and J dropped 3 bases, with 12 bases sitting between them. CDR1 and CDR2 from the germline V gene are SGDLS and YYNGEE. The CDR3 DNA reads TGTGCCAGCAGCGTAGGTGGGACAAGAGCTAATGAAAAACTGTTTTTT. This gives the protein CASSVGGTRANEKLFF.

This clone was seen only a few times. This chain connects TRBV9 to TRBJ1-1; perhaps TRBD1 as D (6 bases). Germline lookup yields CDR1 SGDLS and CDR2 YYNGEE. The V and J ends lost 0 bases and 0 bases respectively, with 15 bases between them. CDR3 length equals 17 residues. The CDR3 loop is CASSVGTAFKMNTEAFF. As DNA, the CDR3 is TGTGCCAGCAGCGTAGGGACAGCTTTTAAAATGAACACTGAAGCTTTCTTT.

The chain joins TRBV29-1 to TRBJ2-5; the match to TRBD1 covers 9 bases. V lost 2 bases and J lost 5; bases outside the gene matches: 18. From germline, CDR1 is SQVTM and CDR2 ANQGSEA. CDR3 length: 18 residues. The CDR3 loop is CSVEWGKGGTGMLETQYF. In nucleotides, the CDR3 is TGCAGCGTTGAATGGGGTAAAGGCGGGACAGGGATGTTGGAGACCCAGTACTTC.

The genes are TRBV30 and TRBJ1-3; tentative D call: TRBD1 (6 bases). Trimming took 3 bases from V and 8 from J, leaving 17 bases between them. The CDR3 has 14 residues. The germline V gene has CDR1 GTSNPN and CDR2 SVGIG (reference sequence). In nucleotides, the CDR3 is TGTGCCTGGAGGGCACAGGGAGGGATGGACACCATATATTTT. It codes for CAWRAQGGMDTIYF. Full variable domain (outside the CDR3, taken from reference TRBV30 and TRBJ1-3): SQTIHQWPATLVQPVGSPLSLECTVEGTSNPNLYWYRQAAGRGLQLLFYSVGIGQISSEVPQNLSASRPQDRQFILSSKKLLLSDSGFYLCAWRAQGGMDTIYFGEGSWLTVV.

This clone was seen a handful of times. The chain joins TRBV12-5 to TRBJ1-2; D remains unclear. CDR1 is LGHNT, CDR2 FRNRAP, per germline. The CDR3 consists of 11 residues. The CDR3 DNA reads TGTGCCAGCACCAGAAGCTATGGCTACACCTTC. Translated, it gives CASTRSYGYTF.